This T cell receptor beta chain was sequenced for a study of human T cells and chemical hapten exposure. Turning to the study itself: TCR yields differed between samples (mainly from small differences in pooled library volume). Study findings and constraints: The study found that DPC sensitization did not change TCRs above 1 in 1000 frequency.

Individual cDNA molecules (in the library) carried attached unique molecular identifiers. Original processing methods: Per-sample TCR counts ranged from roughly 23,224 to 750,000, median roughly 96,000. TCRdb used MiXCR to reprocess the RACE reads, holding one entry per CDR3 protein. The V and J calls follow TCRdb's processing rather than the paper's. The table records approximately 59,000 distinct CDR3 sequences, about 6% of them present only once. Time point meaning: healthy volunteer bleed at 6 weeks. From whole blood left unfractionated, total RNA was extracted. V lost 4 bases, J lost 3 bases, and 6 bases stayed unmatched. The CDR3 extends over 14 amino acids. Germline-derived CDR1 and CDR2 are LGHNA and YNFKEQ. This clonotype was detected many times. Its cognate antigen is unknown.

This clonotype was sampled from a female donor in good health. Some clones in this sample may be carry-over from other donors' samples. The sequenced sample consisted of whole blood. The genes are TRBV4-2 and TRBJ2-7; 7 bases agree with TRBD1. CDR3 loop: CASSRITGDYEQYF. In DNA, the CDR3 is TGTGCCAGCAGCCGAATTACAGGGGACTACGAGCAGTACTTC.